This T cell receptor (beta chain) comes out of a study of PD-1 blockade in mismatch repair-deficient tumors. Details on this clone: Its target is unknown.

Study-wide results and limits: Rapid post-treatment expansion, then contraction, generally preceding radiologic response, marked tumor-resident clones.

Every patient had mismatch repair deficiency by PCR or immunohistochemistry. TCR sequencing covered a few patients who responded to pembrolizumab. CDR1 MNHEY and CDR2 SMNVEV come from the germline V gene (reference sequence). The CDR3 is 12 residues long. V lost 4 bases and J 4 bases, leaving 8 bases between the germline ends. Assay: immunoSEQ multiplex PCR; the TCRdb copy retains only in-frame clones and omits some. The table records some 130,000 clones, around nine tenths of them present only once. This sequence was found in an adult with mismatch repair-deficient cancer. The sample was peripheral blood, taken just under 74 weeks after starting pembrolizumab. The genes are TRBV27 and TRBJ2-7; D gene unclear. The CDR3 region has the DNA TGTGCCAGCAGTTATCGAGGATACGAGCAGTACTTC. Translating gives CASSYRGYEQYF.